The 2 T cell receptor beta chains presented below share a single source sample, sequenced in a study of molecular identifiers for immune sequencing clone quantification (dated by TCRdb to the late 2010s). To prepare the library, PCR was applied. TCRdb records NextSeq 500 as the sequencer. The public sequencing data were trimmed at Q25 with fastp and processed into clonotypes with MiXCR by TCRdb, which kept only in-frame beta chains. Rows matching on CDR3 protein sequence are summarized as one entry with the most common DNA and genes. This sample lists 85,000 to 130,000 distinct CDR3 sequences; 36% were detected once. Of the sample, less than 5% falls within the top ten clones. The sequencing input was naive CD8+ T cells from blood, with Jurkat cell RNA spiked in. The cell subset or site label for this specimen denotes: FACS-sorted CD8+CD4-CCR7+CD45RA+ naive T cells. The receptors shown here come from a human donor in good health. Some libraries in this study had Jurkat cell RNA spiked in.

Details on this clonotype: An end of the junction does not agree with germline; a read error may underlie this. The rearrangement links TRBV15 to TRBJ2-7; 7 nucleotides line up with TRBD1. The CDR3 runs to 16 residues. Germline values: CDR1 LNHNV, CDR2 YYDKDF (reference sequence). The CDR3 is CATSRENRGLVYEQSF. The CDR3 DNA sequence: TGTGCCACCAGCAGAGAAAACAGGGGTTTGGTATACGAGCAGTCCTTC.

This chain links TRBV6-2 or TRBV6-3 with TRBJ2-3; D might be TRBD1 (5 bases). Germline V gives CDR1 MNHEY, CDR2 SVGEGT. CDR3 length: 17 amino acids. Trimming removed 2 bases at V and 3 bases at J, with 18 bases between. Here the CDR3 reads CASSYPRQGDWTDTQYF. The DNA for the CDR3 is TGTGCCAGCAGTTACCCTCGGCAGGGCGATTGGACAGATACGCAGTATTTT.